Listed below are T cell receptor beta chains from one sample, sequenced in a study of shared clonotypes between healthy human individuals. TCRdb's copy holds only in-frame clones and misses some; the assay was immunoSEQ multiplex PCR. This sample carries about 1 million clones, more than 65% of them seen once, and the ten largest clones take around 1.5%. The sequenced sample was memory CD4+ T cells sorted from blood. These receptor sequences come from a man younger than 35 in good health. Both conserved end residues are part of each CDR3. The D gene is left open where the match is weak. The size of a clone is reported for some rows only, either as once, few or many, or as a class for expanded clones.

D,length,V,size,J,DNA,CDR3
-,15,TRBV6-1,-,TRBJ1-6,TGTGCCAGCAGTGAAGCGCTAAATGGGGTTTCACCCCTCCACTTT,CASSEALNGVSPLHF
-,14,TRBV7-9,-,TRBJ2-7,TGTGCCAGCAGCCCGGGGCCAGCCATACGGGAGCAGTACTTC,CASSPGPAIREQYF
-,19,TRBV4-1,few,TRBJ2-7,TGCGCCAGCAGCCAAGTTGGTGGAAGAAGGAGGCTAGCTGACTACGAGCAGTACTTC,CASSQVGGRRRLADYEQYF
-,15,TRBV6-1,-,TRBJ2-3,TGTGCCAGCAGTGAAGCCGGGCATCCCACAGATACGCAGTATTTT,CASSEAGHPTDTQYF
-,13,TRBV5-4,-,TRBJ1-2,TGTGCCAGCAGCCGGGGGGTAGGGAATGGCTACACCTTC,CASSRGVGNGYTF
TRBD1,15,TRBV28,-,TRBJ1-4,TGTGCCAGCAGCAACCGGCAGGGGGGCGATGAAAAACTGTTTTTT,CASSNRQGGDEKLFF
-,14,TRBV6-5,once,TRBJ2-3,TGTGCCAGCAGATTACACCAGAGCTCGGATACGCAGTATTTT,CASRLHQSSDTQYF
-,11,TRBV2,few,TRBJ2-3,TGTGCCAGCAGTAGCACAGATACGCAGTATTTT,CASSSTDTQYF
-,15,TRBV28,-,TRBJ1-1,TGTGCCAGCAGTTTAGATACACCGGGAACGACTGAAGCTTTCTTT,CASSLDTPGTTEAFF
-,15,TRBV21-1,-,TRBJ2-2,TGTGCCAGCAGCAAAGCGCGGGTGAGCACCGGGGAGCTGTTTTTT,CASSKARVSTGELFF
-,14,TRBV11-3,-,TRBJ2-5,TGTGCCAGCAGCCCGACAGGCTCCCAAGAGACCCAGTACTTC,CASSPTGSQETQYF
-,11,TRBV6-1,-,TRBJ2-3,TGTGCCAGCAGGGAGGAAGGTACGCAGTATTTT,CASREEGTQYF
TRBD1,17,TRBV14,-,TRBJ2-7,TGTGCCAGCAGCCAAGAGGACAGGATCGGTCGCCCCTACGAGCAGTACTTC,CASSQEDRIGRPYEQYF
-,12,TRBV7-2,-,TRBJ2-7,TGTGCCAGCAGCACCTCGTTTAGCCAGCAGTACTTC,CASSTSFSQQYF
-,13,TRBV6-6,-,TRBJ1-3,TGTGCCAGCAAGGGGGGCTCTGGAAACACCATATATTTT,CASKGGSGNTIYF
TRBD1,16,TRBV11-2,few,TRBJ2-7,TGTGCCAGCAGCTTAACCTCGCGACAGGGAGAGAACGAGCAGTACTTC,CASSLTSRQGENEQYF
-,12,TRBV2,-,TRBJ1-1,TGTGCCAGCAGCGGGGACAACACTGAAGCTTTCTTT,CASSGDNTEAFF